These 24 T cell receptor beta chains came from one sample sequenced in a study of blood T cells in healthy people across ages. Using a J-beta primer mix together with a sample-barcoded 5' primer, a second PCR was run for about 7 to 12 cycles. Via MiXCR, TCRdb re-called the 5' RACE reads, giving one row per CDR3 protein. The sample holds fewer than 800,000 distinct CDR3 sequences; 32% are singletons and the top ten take about 16%. The sequenced material came from blood. These receptors all come from a woman over 75 in good health.

This clonotype was detected only once. The genes are TRBV20-1 and TRBJ2-7; 7 bases line up with TRBD1. Germline loops: CDR1 DFQATT, CDR2 SNEGSKA (reference sequence). The V and J ends lost 6 bases and 4 bases, in that order; junction bases with no gene match: 15. There are 15 residues in the CDR3. The CDR3 protein is CSALPPGQNIYEQYF. Written as DNA, the CDR3 is TGCAGTGCCCTCCCTCCGGGACAGAACATTTACGAGCAGTACTTC.

To note about this clonotype: At one end the junction does not follow the germline gene, possibly because of a read error. V gene TRBV28 combines with J gene TRBJ1-2, with 7 nucleotides matching TRBD1. Germline CDR1 reads MDHEN; CDR2 reads SYDVKM. The CDR3 spans 13 residues. The CDR3 region is CAGRTGAGYGYTF. The CDR3 region has the DNA TGTGCCGGCAGAACAGGGGCGGGCTATGGCTACACCTTC.

This clonotype has a handful of counts. The genes are TRBV6-1 and TRBJ1-5, with TRBD1 identical over 8 bases. Trimming at V came to 6 bases and at J to 2 bases, leaving 9 bases not matched to a gene. From germline, CDR1 is MNHNS and CDR2 SASEGT. The CDR3 loop spans 16 amino acids. Written as DNA, the CDR3 is TGTGCCAGCAGGCCTCTCAGGGGGCGAGGCAATCAGCCCCAGCATTTT. Its translation: CASRPLRGRGNQPQHF.

As regards this clonotype: A much more abundant neighbour one base away suggests this may be a read error. The rearrangement joins TRBV20-1 to TRBJ2-3; TRBD2 aligns across 14 bases. The CDR3 length is 17 residues. CDR1 is DFQATT, CDR2 SNEGSKA, per germline (reference sequence). Losses at the gene ends were 5 bases for V and 2 bases for J; bases not matched to a gene: 9. The CDR3 coding sequence is TGCAGTGCTGGACTAGCGGGGGGCAAAACTAACACAGATACGCAGTATTTT. Its protein product is CSAGLAGGKTNTDTQYF.

This clonotype was seen only a few times. V is TRBV20-1 and J is TRBJ2-3, with no clear D. The CDR3 totals 13 residues. Trimming removed 8 bases at V and 0 bases at J, with 12 bases between. The V gene's germline CDR1 is DFQATT and CDR2 SNEGSKA (reference sequence). DNA of the CDR3: TGCAGTCTTCGGATACCAAGCACAGATACGCAGTATTTT. Translation gives CSLRIPSTDTQYF.

This clonotype was recorded at least ten times. The CDR3 bases are TGCAGTGCCACACTTGACGATTGGGCCCAAGAGACCCAGTACTTC. As protein: CSATLDDWAQETQYF. The J gene is TRBJ2-5, the V gene TRBV20-1, with D unclear. The length of the CDR3 is 15 residues. CDR1 and CDR2 (germline): DFQATT, SNEGSKA (reference sequence). V was clipped by 6 bases and J by 1 base, with 18 bases between them.

In this sample, this clonotype turned up many times. The chain joins TRBV14 to TRBJ2-7; D assignment may be TRBD1 or TRBD2 (5 bases each). The CDR3 spans 12 residues. The V and J ends lost 4 bases and 6 bases respectively, with 10 bases between them. Germline CDR1 reads SGHDN; CDR2 reads FVKESK. The CDR3 loop is CASSRSGREQYF. CDR3 nucleotide sequence: TGTGCCAGCAGCCGGTCGGGGCGCGAGCAGTACTTC.

This clonotype was recorded once. This may arise from a read error, as a much more abundant clone is one base away. V and J are TRBV29-1 and TRBJ1-1; TRBD1 aligns across 7 bases. The V gene end was trimmed by 5 bases and the J gene end by 1 base; junction bases not matched to a gene: 7. Per germline, CDR1 SQVTM and CDR2 ANQGSEA. The CDR3 has 14 residues. The CDR3 region is CSVPPGQPNTEAFF. The DNA for the CDR3 is TGCAGCGTTCCCCCGGGACAGCCGAACACTGAAGCTTTCTTT. The full variable domain, in which reference TRBV29-1 and TRBJ1-1 provide the parts outside the CDR3, is SAVISQKPSRDICQRGTSLTIQCQVDSQVTMMFWYRQQPGQSLTLIATANQGSEATYESGFVIDKFPISRPNLTFSTLTVSNMSPEDSSIYLCSVPPGQPNTEAFFGQGTRLTVV.

This clonotype was detected many times. The chain carries TRBV5-1 and TRBJ2-5; tentatively, D is TRBD1 (6 bases). CDR1 is SGHRS and CDR2 is YFSETQ in the germline V gene. CDR3 size: 15 residues. With 4 bases removed from V and 4 bases from J, the gap between germline ends came to 17 bases. The CDR3: CASSLQGQITETQYF. CDR3 DNA sequence: TGCGCCAGCAGCCTTCAAGGACAGATTACAGAGACCCAGTACTTC. Variable domain in full (rest from reference TRBV5-1 and TRBJ2-5): KAGVTQTPRYLIKTRGQQVTLSCSPISGHRSVSWYQQTPGQGLQFLFEYFSETQRNKGNFPGRFSGRQFSNSRSEMNVSTLELGDSALYLCASSLQGQITETQYFGPGTRLLVL.

V usage is TRBV20-1 and J usage is TRBJ2-6; D not resolved. V was trimmed by 3 bases and J by 7 bases, leaving 10 bases between them. This CDR3 is built from 13 residues. Germline V gene data show CDR1 as DFQATT and CDR2 as SNEGSKA (reference sequence). The CDR3 protein is CSASNRIANVLTF. CDR3 in DNA: TGCAGTGCTAGTAACCGAATCGCCAACGTCCTGACTTTC.

This clonotype was observed many times. This rearrangement joins TRBV5-1 to TRBJ2-5; 7 nucleotides match TRBD1. CDR1 and CDR2 (germline): SGHRS, YFSETQ. CDR3 length equals 13 residues. With V trimmed by 4 bases and J by 5 bases, 5 bases remained unmatched. The CDR3 protein is CASSKGQRETQYF. DNA for the CDR3: TGCGCCAGCAGCAAGGGACAGCGCGAGACCCAGTACTTC.

Regarding this clonotype: It may be a read error: a sequence one base away is much more abundant. V gene TRBV11-2 combines with J gene TRBJ2-1; D gene unclear. The CDR3 is 12 amino acids. The germline CDR1 and CDR2 sequences are SGHAT and FQNNGV. V was clipped by 3 bases and J by 7 bases, with 7 bases between them. The CDR3 DNA is TGTGCCAGCAGCTTGAGAAAGAATGAGCAGTTCTTC. It yields the protein CASSLRKNEQFF.

This clonotype was detected only a few times. V gene TRBV5-1 combines with J gene TRBJ2-3; weak D call: TRBD2 (6 bases). Deletions cut 7 bases from V and 5 bases from J, with 17 bases between. The CDR3 consists of 14 residues. Germline V CDR1 and CDR2: SGHRS, YFSETQ. The CDR3 DNA follows: TGCGCCAGCGGCCCGGGACTCGGGCGAGATACGCAGTATTTT. Protein sequence: CASGPGLGRDTQYF.

Notes on this clonotype: Possible read error: a much larger clone is one base away. The DNA of the CDR3 is TGTGCCAGCAGTGCACTCGGGACTAGCGGCCGCTACAATGAGCAGTACTTC. It encodes CASSALGTSGRYNEQYF. The gene calls are TRBV25-1 and TRBJ2-7; 11 bases align to TRBD2. Unmatched junction bases numbered 15, after V lost 4 bases and J lost 7 bases. The CDR3 has 17 amino acids. Germline CDR1 MGHDK, CDR2 SYGVNS.

This clonotype was detected ten times or more. The chain couples TRBV6-1 to TRBJ2-7, with 7 bases identical to TRBD1. Germline CDR1 and CDR2: MNHNS and SASEGT. Trimming removed 8 bases from V and 2 bases from J; junction bases left unmatched: 12. This CDR3 spans 15 amino acids. CDR3 DNA sequence: TGTGCCAGCGGCGTGGTTGAGGGGGCGACCTACGAGCAGTACTTC. Residues: CASGVVEGATYEQYF.

The chain recombines TRBV9 with TRBJ2-3; TRBD2 aligns across 7 bases. Germline values: CDR1 SGDLS, CDR2 YYNGEE. J was trimmed by 0 bases and V by 2 bases; bases with no gene match: 15. This CDR3 spans 19 amino acids. CDR3 DNA: TGTGCCAGCAGCGTCCCCCCCGGGACGAGCGGGGAAAGCACAGATACGCAGTATTTT. It encodes CASSVPPGTSGESTDTQYF.

This rearrangement joins TRBV12-3 or TRBV12-4 to TRBJ2-7; the match to TRBD1 covers 8 bases. The DNA end favors TRBJ2-5, so the J call may be wrong. The length of the CDR3 is 14 residues. CDR3 sequence: CASSFPDRAETQYF. The CDR3 region has the DNA TGTGCCAGCAGTTTCCCGGACAGGGCAGAGACCCAGTACTTC.

Concerning this clonotype: One base away lies a much larger clone, so this may be a sequencing read error. The chain combines TRBV5-1 with TRBJ2-7, with D maybe TRBD1 (6 bases). Germline V gene data show CDR1 as SGHRS and CDR2 as YFSETQ. The CDR3 totals 15 residues. The V end lost 4 bases, the J end lost 6 bases, and 20 bases lay between the germline ends. The CDR3: CASSRDWTEGVEQYF. The CDR3 DNA reads TGCGCCAGCAGCAGAGACTGGACAGAGGGCGTCGAGCAGTACTTC. The full variable domain, in which reference TRBV5-1 and TRBJ2-7 provide the parts outside the CDR3, is KAGVTQTPRYLIKTRGQQVTLSCSPISGHRSVSWYQQTPGQGLQFLFEYFSETQRNKGNFPGRFSGRQFSNSRSEMNVSTLELGDSALYLCASSRDWTEGVEQYFGPGTRLTVT.

V and J are TRBV5-1 and TRBJ2-7, with 14 bases fitting TRBD2. V was pared by 2 bases and J by 7 bases, with 5 bases of the junction left unmatched. The CDR3 covers 15 residues. Germline V gene sequence: CDR1 SGHRS, CDR2 YFSETQ. As DNA, the CDR3 is TGCGCCAGCAGCTTAGGACTAGCGGGGGGCGGTGAGCAGTACTTC. Translating gives CASSLGLAGGGEQYF.

The chain uses TRBV5-4 and TRBJ2-1; tentatively, D is TRBD1 (6 bases). Between the trimmed V and J ends, which lost 0 bases and 8 bases, there was a span of 12 bases. Germline-derived CDR1 and CDR2 are SGHNT and YYREEE (reference sequence). This CDR3 comprises 14 residues. CDR3 DNA sequence: TGTGCCAGCAGCTTGGATCAGGGGACGGATGAGCAGTTCTTC. Its protein is CASSLDQGTDEQFF. Full variable domain (missing parts from reference TRBV5-4 and TRBJ2-1): ETGVTQSPTHLIKTRGQQVTLRCSSQSGHNTVSWYQQALGQGPQFIFQYYREEENGRGNFPPRFSGLQFPNYSSELNVNALELDDSALYLCASSLDQGTDEQFFGPGTRLTVL.

The CDR3 sequence: CASSPNRDRPYEQYF. The CDR3 DNA sequence: TGTGCCAGCAGCCCTAACCGGGACAGGCCCTACGAGCAGTACTTC. The rearrangement joins TRBV7-2 to TRBJ2-5; 8 bases are a match to TRBD1. TRBJ2-7 explains the end of the DNA better; the J call may be wrong. This CDR3 has 15 amino acids. Germline V gene lookup returns CDR1 SGHTA and CDR2 FQGNSA.

This clonotype has a handful of counts. The chain uses TRBV30 and TRBJ2-7, with a weak D call TRBD2 (5 bases). The V gene lost 0 bases and the J gene lost 0 bases, with 12 bases spanning the gap. Germline CDR1 reads GTSNPN; CDR2 reads SVGIG (reference sequence). This CDR3 contains 15 residues. CDR3 residues: CAWSVTGLPSYEQYF. The CDR3 region has the DNA TGTGCCTGGAGTGTAACCGGACTTCCCTCCTACGAGCAGTACTTC. Combining the CDR3 with reference TRBV30 and TRBJ2-7 gives the whole variable domain SQTIHQWPATLVQPVGSPLSLECTVEGTSNPNLYWYRQAAGRGLQLLFYSVGIGQISSEVPQNLSASRPQDRQFILSSKKLLLSDSGFYLCAWSVTGLPSYEQYFGPGTRLTVT.

The chain carries TRBV12-3 or TRBV12-4 and TRBJ2-3; perhaps TRBD2 as D (6 bases). V was cut by 7 bases and J by 3 bases, with 14 bases left in between. The CDR3 runs 14 residues. This CDR3 is CASIPSGTTDTQYF. In nucleotides, the CDR3 is TGTGCCAGCATCCCCTCGGGGACTACAGATACGCAGTATTTT.

This clonotype has ten or more counts. The chain carries TRBV4-1 and TRBJ2-1; 8 bases line up with TRBD2. The length of the CDR3 is 18 residues. Germline CDR1 MGHRA, CDR2 YSYEKL. V was clipped by 0 bases and J by 0 bases; unmatched bases: 7. Written as DNA, the CDR3 is TGCGCCAGCAGCCAAGAAGCCAGCGGGGGCGTCTCCTACAATGAGCAGTTCTTC. Amino acids: CASSQEASGGVSYNEQFF.